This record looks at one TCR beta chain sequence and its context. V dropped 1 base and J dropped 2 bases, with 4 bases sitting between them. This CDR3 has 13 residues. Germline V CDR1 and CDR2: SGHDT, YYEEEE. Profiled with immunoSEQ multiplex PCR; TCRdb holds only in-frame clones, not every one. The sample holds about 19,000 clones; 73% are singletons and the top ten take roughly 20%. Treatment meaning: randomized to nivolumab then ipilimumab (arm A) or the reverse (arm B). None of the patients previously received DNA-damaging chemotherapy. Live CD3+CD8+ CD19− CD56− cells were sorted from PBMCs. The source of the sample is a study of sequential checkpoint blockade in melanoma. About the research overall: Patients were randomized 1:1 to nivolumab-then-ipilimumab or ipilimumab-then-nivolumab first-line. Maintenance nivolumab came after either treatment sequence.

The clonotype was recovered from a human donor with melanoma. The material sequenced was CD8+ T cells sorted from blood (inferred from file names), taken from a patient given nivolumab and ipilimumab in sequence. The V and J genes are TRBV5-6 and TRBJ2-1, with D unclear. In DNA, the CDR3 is TGTGCCAGCAGCTTGACAGCCTACAATGAGCAGTTCTTC. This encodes CASSLTAYNEQFF.